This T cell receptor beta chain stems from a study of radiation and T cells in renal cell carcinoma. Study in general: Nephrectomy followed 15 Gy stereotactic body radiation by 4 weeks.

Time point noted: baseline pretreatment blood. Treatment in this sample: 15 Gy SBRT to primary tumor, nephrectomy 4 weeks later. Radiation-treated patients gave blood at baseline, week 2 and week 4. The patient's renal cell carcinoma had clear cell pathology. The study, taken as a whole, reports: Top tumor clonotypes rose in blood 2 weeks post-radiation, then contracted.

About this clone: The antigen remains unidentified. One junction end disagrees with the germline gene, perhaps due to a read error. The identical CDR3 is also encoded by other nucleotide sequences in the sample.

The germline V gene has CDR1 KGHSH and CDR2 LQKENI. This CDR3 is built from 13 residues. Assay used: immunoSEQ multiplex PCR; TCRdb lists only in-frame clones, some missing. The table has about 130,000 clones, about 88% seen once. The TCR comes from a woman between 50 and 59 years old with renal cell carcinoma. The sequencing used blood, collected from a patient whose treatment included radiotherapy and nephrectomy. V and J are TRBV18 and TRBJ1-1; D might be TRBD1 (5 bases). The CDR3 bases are TGTGCCAGCTCTCCACAGGTTAACACTGAAGCTTTCTTT. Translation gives CASSPQVNTEAFF.